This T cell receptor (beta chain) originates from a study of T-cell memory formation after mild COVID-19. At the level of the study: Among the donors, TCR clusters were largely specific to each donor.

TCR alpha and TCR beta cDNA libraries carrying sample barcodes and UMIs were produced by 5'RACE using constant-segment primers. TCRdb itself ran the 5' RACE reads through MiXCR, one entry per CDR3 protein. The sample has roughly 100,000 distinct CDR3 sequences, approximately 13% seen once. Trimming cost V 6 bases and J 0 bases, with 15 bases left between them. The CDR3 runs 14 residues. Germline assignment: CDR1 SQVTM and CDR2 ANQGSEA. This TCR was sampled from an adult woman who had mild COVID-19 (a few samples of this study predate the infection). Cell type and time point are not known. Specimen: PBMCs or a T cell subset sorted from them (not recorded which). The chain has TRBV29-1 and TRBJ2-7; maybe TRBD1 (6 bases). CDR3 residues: CSVTGTLSSYEQYF. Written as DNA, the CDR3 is TGCAGCGTGACCGGGACACTGAGCTCCTACGAGCAGTACTTC.